Reported below is one T cell receptor beta chain. Produced via immunoSEQ multiplex PCR; TCRdb's table is partial and in-frame only. The profile shows around 170,000 clones, around 82% of them singletons. The sample originates from a study of blood T cell repertoires in COVID-19. Across the study: Acute and convalescent COVID-19 specimens originated in the United States, Italy and Spain.

The germline gives CDR1 KGHSH, CDR2 LQKENI. CDR3 length: 14 residues. With 2 bases removed from V and 5 bases from J, the gap between germline ends came to 13 bases. Sequenced sample: peripheral blood. V gene TRBV18 combines with J gene TRBJ2-7; D gene ambiguous. This clonotype originated in a man aged 18 to 30 with active or convalescent COVID-19. CDR3 nucleotides: TGTGCCAGCTCACCAGAGCTGATAAGTGACGAGCAGTACTTC. It specifies CASSPELISDEQYF.